This TCR beta chain was observed in a study of human T cells and chemical hapten exposure. The wider study: Sensitization used 2% DPC on approximately 2 cm by approximately 2 cm upper inner arm skin.

The time point here: pre-sensitization, week 0. Treatment: therapeutic diphenylcyclopropenone sensitization with weekly scalp DPC. Alopecia patients, 18 to 70 years old and DPC-suitable, served as donors. CDR1 and CDR2 from the germline V gene are SQVTM and ANQGSEA. CDR3 size: 11 residues. V lost 4 bases and J lost 0, with 3 bases in between. Using its own MiXCR run on the RACE reads, TCRdb lists one record per CDR3 protein. Among a few hundred thousand distinct CDR3 sequences, about 5.4% were seen once, and the ten largest hold about 7.7%. Regarding the study as a whole: Expanded TCRs created a significantly greater count of big CDR3 similarity clusters than controls did. Patch test score was positively correlated with the counts of TCRs that had expanded at PT1.

This clonotype was seen a handful of times. The antigen is undetermined. A much larger clone sits a single nucleotide away, making a read error possible. The receptor was derived from a woman between 18 and 29 years old with alopecia areata. Some clones in this sample may be carry-over from other donors' samples. The source material was whole blood, sampled in connection with sensitization to the hapten diphenylcyclopropenone (DPC). V is TRBV29-1 and J is TRBJ1-1, with unresolved D. DNA for the CDR3: TGCAGCGTTGTACTGAACACTGAAGCTTTCTTT. Translating gives CSVVLNTEAFF. The full variable domain, in which reference TRBV29-1 and TRBJ1-1 provide the parts outside the CDR3, is SAVISQKPSRDICQRGTSLTIQCQVDSQVTMMFWYRQQPGQSLTLIATANQGSEATYESGFVIDKFPISRPNLTFSTLTVSNMSPEDSSIYLCSVVLNTEAFFGQGTRLTVV.